The rows below give T cell receptor beta chains drawn from one sample of a study of blood T cell repertoires in COVID-19. The data were produced by immunoSEQ multiplex PCR, yet TCRdb's version contains in-frame clones alone and is incomplete. This table has around 150,000 clones, over 65% appearing once. Sequenced material: peripheral blood. The receptors shown here come from a man between 65 and 85 years old with acute or convalescent COVID-19. Each CDR3 is given with its conserved first and last residue. The D gene is left open where the match is weak. Size is omitted from some rows. Given values are once, few, many or a class for expanded clones.

D,size,length,V,J,CDR3,DNA
.,.,14,TRBV24-1,TRBJ2-5,CATSDHGREETQYF,TGTGCCACCAGTGATCACGGTCGTGAGGAGACCCAGTACTTC
TRBD1,few,15,TRBV6-5,TRBJ1-2,CASRALEQGVYGYTF,TGTGCCAGCAGGGCGCTCGAACAGGGGGTATATGGCTACACCTTC
.,.,15,TRBV19,TRBJ2-7,CASSMWASGINEQYF,TGTGCCAGTAGTATGTGGGCCTCGGGGATCAACGAGCAGTACTTC
.,.,16,TRBV19,TRBJ1-5,CASRKGPGQGGEPQHF,TGTGCCAGTAGGAAAGGGCCCGGACAAGGGGGTGAGCCCCAGCATTTT
TRBD1,.,14,TRBV28,TRBJ1-4,CASRILGTGEKLFF,TGTGCCAGCAGGATTCTCGGGACAGGTGAAAAACTGTTTTTT
TRBD1,.,16,TRBV27,TRBJ2-1,CASRISGTEHYNEQFF,TGTGCCAGCAGAATTTCCGGGACAGAACACTACAATGAGCAGTTCTTC
TRBD2,.,16,TRBV11-3,TRBJ2-1,CASSLASWGGSNEQFF,TGTGCCAGCAGCTTAGCCTCCTGGGGCGGGAGCAATGAGCAGTTCTTC
.,.,12,TRBV2,TRBJ2-1,CASGALQWEQFF,TGTGCCAGCGGGGCCCTACAATGGGAGCAGTTCTTC
TRBD1,once,15,TRBV11-3,TRBJ2-7,CASSLNPGQGYEQYF,TGTGCCAGCAGCCTTAACCCCGGACAGGGCTACGAGCAGTACTTC
.,.,13,TRBV12-5,TRBJ2-5,CASLPSGQETQYF,TGTGCTAGCCTCCCTTCAGGCCAAGAGACCCAGTACTTC
TRBD1,.,14,TRBV28,TRBJ1-2,CASSSGQGSYGYTF,TGTGCCAGCAGTTCCGGACAGGGCTCCTATGGCTACACCTTC
TRBD2,.,17,TRBV7-2,TRBJ2-2,CASSLEWTSSVTGELFF,TGTGCCAGCAGCTTAGAGTGGACTAGCAGCGTCACCGGGGAGCTGTTTTTT
.,few,14,TRBV9,TRBJ1-6,CASSVMSVDSPLHF,TGTGCCAGCAGCGTAATGAGTGTGGATTCACCCCTCCACTTT
.,.,14,TRBV29-1,TRBJ1-3,CSAVNRATGNTIYF,TGCAGCGCCGTGAACAGGGCAACGGGAAACACCATATATTTT
.,.,19,TRBV1,TRBJ2-5,CTSSLEDRLAGENQETQYF,TGCACCAGCAGCCTCGAGGACCGACTAGCGGGGGAAAACCAAGAGACCCAGTACTTC
TRBD2,.,18,TRBV4-2,TRBJ2-7,CASSQDPPGLEYPYEQYF,TGTGCCAGCAGCCAAGATCCCCCGGGACTAGAGTATCCCTACGAGCAGTACTTC
TRBD1,once,13,TRBV6-5,TRBJ1-2,CASTRTGDLGYTF,TGTGCCAGCACCAGGACAGGGGACCTGGGCTACACCTTC
.,.,14,TRBV5-1,TRBJ2-7,CASSLGQEVHEQYF,TGCGCCAGCAGCTTGGGGCAGGAGGTGCACGAGCAGTACTTC
.,.,16,TRBV4-2,TRBJ2-1,CASSRPGVGALDEQFF,TGTGCCAGCAGCCGCCCAGGGGTGGGGGCGTTGGATGAGCAGTTCTTC
.,.,13,TRBV11-2,TRBJ1-3,CASSLSTGNTIYF,TGTGCCAGCAGCCTAAGTACGGGAAACACCATATATTTT
TRBD2,.,16,TRBV5-1,TRBJ2-3,CASSFGRGSYTDTQYF,TGCGCCAGCAGCTTCGGGAGGGGGTCCTACACAGATACGCAGTATTTT
TRBD2,.,18,TRBV2,TRBJ2-1,CASSEARSGSKGPSEQFF,TGTGCCAGCAGTGAAGCGAGGAGCGGGAGTAAGGGACCCAGTGAGCAGTTCTTC
TRBD1,.,16,TRBV11-2,TRBJ1-4,CASSLGPPGQGQKLFF,TGTGCCAGCAGCTTGGGACCCCCGGGACAGGGGCAGAAACTGTTTTTT
TRBD2,.,15,TRBV7-9,TRBJ2-2,CASSTGLAGAGELFF,TGTGCCAGCAGCACGGGACTAGCGGGTGCCGGGGAGCTGTTTTTT
.,.,15,TRBV7-2,TRBJ1-5,CASSLGGQRGQPQHF,TGTGCCAGCAGCTTAGGGGGCCAGAGAGGTCAGCCCCAGCATTTT
.,.,13,TRBV6-6,TRBJ1-2,CASSNPGQYGYTF,TGTGCCAGCAGTAACCCAGGACAGTATGGCTACACCTTC
.,.,15,TRBV28,TRBJ1-1,CASSAGLGYGTEAFF,TGTGCCAGCAGTGCCGGTCTCGGGTACGGAACTGAAGCTTTCTTT
TRBD1,.,15,TRBV28,TRBJ1-5,CASRQGVSGNQPQHF,TGTGCCAGCAGGCAGGGGGTCTCGGGCAATCAGCCCCAGCATTTT
.,.,17,TRBV11-2,TRBJ2-1,CASSRGFREPTKDEQFF,TGTGCCAGCAGCCGAGGTTTCCGGGAACCTACCAAAGATGAGCAGTTCTTC
.,.,16,TRBV2,TRBJ1-1,CASSEIGQGLDTEAFF,TGTGCCAGCAGTGAGATAGGGCAGGGGCTGGACACTGAAGCTTTCTTT
.,.,14,TRBV10-3,TRBJ2-3,CAIQTGTTTDTQYF,TGTGCCATTCAAACCGGGACAACAACAGATACGCAGTATTTT
TRBD1,.,12,TRBV6-5,TRBJ1-2,CAGGQVNYGYTF,TGTGCCGGAGGACAGGTTAACTATGGCTACACCTTC
TRBD1,.,16,TRBV7-9,TRBJ1-6,CASSLGQGLENSPLHF,TGTGCCAGCAGCCTGGGACAGGGGTTAGAGAATTCACCCCTCCACTTT
.,few,16,TRBV5-1,TRBJ1-1,CASSLLTGTSNTEAFF,TGCGCCAGCAGCCTCCTGACCGGGACATCGAACACTGAAGCTTTCTTT
.,.,14,TRBV3-1/TRBV3-2,TRBJ1-2,CASSPPGSGYGYTF,TGTGCCAGCAGCCCTCCAGGCTCGGGATATGGCTACACCTTC
.,.,14,TRBV6-5,TRBJ2-7,CASSFGGSSYEQYF,TGTGCCAGCAGTTTTGGAGGGAGCTCCTACGAGCAGTACTTC
.,.,13,TRBV19,TRBJ1-5,CASSRGFSRTQHF,TGTGCCAGTAGTCGGGGGTTTAGCAGGACCCAGCATTTT
.,few,16,TRBV9,TRBJ2-6,CASNRDRASGANVLTF,TGTGCCAGCAATCGGGATAGGGCCTCTGGGGCCAACGTCCTGACTTTC
TRBD2,.,17,TRBV19,TRBJ2-1,CASSIETSGTPYNEQFF,TGTGCCAGTAGTATAGAAACTAGCGGGACCCCCTACAATGAGCAGTTCTTC
TRBD2,.,15,TRBV15,TRBJ2-2,CATSRGLAGSGELFF,TGTGCCACCAGCAGGGGACTAGCGGGTTCCGGGGAGCTGTTTTTT
.,.,18,TRBV15,TRBJ2-5,CATSRDQSGDRAQETQYF,TGTGCCACCAGCAGAGATCAGTCGGGCGACAGAGCTCAAGAGACCCAGTACTTC
TRBD2,.,13,TRBV24-1,TRBJ2-5,CATSDRLAGRLHF,TGTGCCACCAGTGATCGACTAGCGGGAAGGCTACACTTC
.,.,16,TRBV18,TRBJ2-3,CVSSPPGMRYTDTQYF,TGTGTCAGCTCACCCCCAGGGATGCGATACACAGATACGCAGTATTTT
TRBD2,.,15,TRBV27,TRBJ2-1,CASSTTSGSYNEQFF,TGTGCCAGCAGCACTACTAGCGGGAGTTACAATGAGCAGTTCTTC
TRBD1,.,17,TRBV7-2,TRBJ2-7,CASSLGGRGQGLHEQYF,TGTGCCAGCAGCTTAGGAGGTAGGGGACAGGGGCTACACGAGCAGTACTTC
.,many,12,TRBV6-5,TRBJ2-1,CASRLGDNEQFF,TGTGCCAGCAGGTTAGGAGACAATGAGCAGTTCTTC
TRBD1,.,13,TRBV5-8,TRBJ1-1,CASSRTGNTEAFF,TGTGCCAGCAGTAGGACAGGGAACACTGAAGCTTTCTTT
.,.,13,TRBV5-4,TRBJ2-5,CASSLGGQETQYF,TGTGCCAGCAGCTTGGGAGGACAAGAGACCCAGTACTTC
.,.,18,TRBV19,TRBJ2-2,CASSIVGGAPGLNGELFF,TGTGCCAGTAGTATAGTTGGTGGGGCCCCGGGCCTGAACGGGGAGCTGTTTTTT
.,.,16,TRBV6-5,TRBJ2-7,CASSYSPGRGNYEQYF,TGTGCCAGCAGTTACTCGCCCGGGCGGGGAAACTACGAGCAGTACTTC
.,.,13,TRBV11-3,TRBJ2-3,CASSATSFDTQYF,TGTGCCAGCAGCGCAACTAGCTTCGATACGCAGTATTTT